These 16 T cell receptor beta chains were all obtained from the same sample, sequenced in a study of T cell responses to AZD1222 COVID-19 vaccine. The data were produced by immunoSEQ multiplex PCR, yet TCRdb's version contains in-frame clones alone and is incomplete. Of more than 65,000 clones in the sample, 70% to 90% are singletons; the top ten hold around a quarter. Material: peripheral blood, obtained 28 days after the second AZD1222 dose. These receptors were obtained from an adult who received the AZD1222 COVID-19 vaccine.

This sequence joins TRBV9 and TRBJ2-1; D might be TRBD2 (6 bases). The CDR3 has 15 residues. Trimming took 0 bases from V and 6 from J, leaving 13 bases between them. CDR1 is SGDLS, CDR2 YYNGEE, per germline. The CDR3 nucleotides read TGTGCCAGCAGCGTAGGGGGGACTCCTATCAATGAGCAGTTCTTC. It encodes CASSVGGTPINEQFF.

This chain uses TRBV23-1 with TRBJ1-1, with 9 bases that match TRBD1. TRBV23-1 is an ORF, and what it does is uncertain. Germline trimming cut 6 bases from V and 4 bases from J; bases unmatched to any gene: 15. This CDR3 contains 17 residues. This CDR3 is CASRLQDRGFGCTEAFF. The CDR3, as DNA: TGCGCCAGCAGGTTACAGGACAGGGGCTTTGGTTGCACTGAAGCTTTCTTT.

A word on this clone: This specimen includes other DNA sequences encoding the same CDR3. CDR3 nucleotides: TGTGCCAGCAGTGTAGGGGGCGGATACGAGCAGTACTTC. Translated, it gives CASSVGGGYEQYF. The chain carries TRBV2 and TRBJ2-7, with 7 bases matching TRBD1. Per germline, CDR1 SNHLY and CDR2 FYNNEI. This CDR3 has 13 amino acids. The V and J ends lost 4 bases and 4 bases, in that order; junction bases with no gene match: 4.

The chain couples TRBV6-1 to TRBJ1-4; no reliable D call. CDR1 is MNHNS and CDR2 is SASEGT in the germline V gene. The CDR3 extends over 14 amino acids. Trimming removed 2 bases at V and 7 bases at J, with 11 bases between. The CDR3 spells CASSESGLSEKLFF. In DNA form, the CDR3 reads TGTGCCAGCAGTGAAAGCGGTTTGAGTGAAAAACTGTTTTTT.

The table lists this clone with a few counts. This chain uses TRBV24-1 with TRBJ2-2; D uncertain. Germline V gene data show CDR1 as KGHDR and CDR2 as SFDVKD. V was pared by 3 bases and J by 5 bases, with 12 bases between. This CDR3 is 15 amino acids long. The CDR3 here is CATSDSVTSTGELFF. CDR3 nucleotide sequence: TGTGCCACCAGTGATAGTGTGACATCGACCGGGGAGCTGTTTTTT.

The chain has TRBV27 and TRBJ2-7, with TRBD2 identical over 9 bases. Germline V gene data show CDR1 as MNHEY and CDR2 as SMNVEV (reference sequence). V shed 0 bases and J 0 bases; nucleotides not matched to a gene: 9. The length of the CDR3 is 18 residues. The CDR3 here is CASSLSRSSSGDSYEQYF. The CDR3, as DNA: TGTGCCAGCAGTTTATCGAGATCGTCTAGCGGGGACTCCTACGAGCAGTACTTC.

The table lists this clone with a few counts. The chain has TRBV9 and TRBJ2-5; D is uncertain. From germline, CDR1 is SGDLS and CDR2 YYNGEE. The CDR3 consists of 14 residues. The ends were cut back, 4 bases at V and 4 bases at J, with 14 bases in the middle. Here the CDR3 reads CASSPSGLGETQYF. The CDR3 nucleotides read TGTGCCAGCAGCCCATCGGGCCTTGGAGAGACCCAGTACTTC.

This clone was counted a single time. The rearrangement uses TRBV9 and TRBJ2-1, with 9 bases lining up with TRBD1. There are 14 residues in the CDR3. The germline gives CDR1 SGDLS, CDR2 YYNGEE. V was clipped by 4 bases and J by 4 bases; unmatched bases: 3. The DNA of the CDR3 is TGTGCCAGCAGCCCCGGGACAGGGTACAATGAGCAGTTCTTC. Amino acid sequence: CASSPGTGYNEQFF. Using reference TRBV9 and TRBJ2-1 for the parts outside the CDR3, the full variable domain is DSGVTQTPKHLITATGQRVTLRCSPRSGDLSVYWYQQSLDQGLQFLIQYYNGEERAKGNILERFSAQQFPDLHSELNLSSLELGDSALYFCASSPGTGYNEQFFGPGTRLTVL.

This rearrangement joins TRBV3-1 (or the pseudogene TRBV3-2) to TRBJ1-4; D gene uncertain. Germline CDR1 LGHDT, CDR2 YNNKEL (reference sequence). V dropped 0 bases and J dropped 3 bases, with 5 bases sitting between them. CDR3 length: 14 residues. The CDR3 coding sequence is TGTGCCAGCAGCCAAGACAGCTCTAATGAAAAACTGTTTTTT. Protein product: CASSQDSSNEKLFF.

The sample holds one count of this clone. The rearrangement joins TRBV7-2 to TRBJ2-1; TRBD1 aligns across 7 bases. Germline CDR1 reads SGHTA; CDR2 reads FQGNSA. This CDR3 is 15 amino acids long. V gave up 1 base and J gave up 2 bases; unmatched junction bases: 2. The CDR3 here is CASSLGQGAYNEQFF. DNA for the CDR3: TGTGCCAGCAGCTTAGGACAGGGCGCCTACAATGAGCAGTTCTTC.

Here the CDR3 reads CASSQDWSGRNEQYF. The CDR3 bases are TGTGCCAGCAGCCAAGATTGGTCAGGGAGGAACGAGCAGTACTTC. The genes are TRBV14 and TRBJ2-7; weak D call: TRBD2 (6 bases). CDR1 is SGHDN and CDR2 is FVKESK in the germline V gene. The CDR3 is made up of 15 amino acids. V dropped 0 bases and J dropped 5 bases, with 14 bases sitting between them.

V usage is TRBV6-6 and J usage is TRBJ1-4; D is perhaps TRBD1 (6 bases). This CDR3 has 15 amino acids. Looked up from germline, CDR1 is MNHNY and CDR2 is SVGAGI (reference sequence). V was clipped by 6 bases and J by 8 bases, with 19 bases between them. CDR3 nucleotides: TGTGCCAGCAGCCCACGGGGGGGCGAGACGGAAAAACTGTTTTTT. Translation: CASSPRGGETEKLFF.

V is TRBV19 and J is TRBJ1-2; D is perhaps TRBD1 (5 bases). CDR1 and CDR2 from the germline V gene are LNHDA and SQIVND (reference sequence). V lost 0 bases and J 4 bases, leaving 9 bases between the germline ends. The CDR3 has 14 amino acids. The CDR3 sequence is CASSIDPGGYGYTF. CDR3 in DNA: TGTGCCAGTAGTATAGATCCCGGGGGCTATGGCTACACCTTC.

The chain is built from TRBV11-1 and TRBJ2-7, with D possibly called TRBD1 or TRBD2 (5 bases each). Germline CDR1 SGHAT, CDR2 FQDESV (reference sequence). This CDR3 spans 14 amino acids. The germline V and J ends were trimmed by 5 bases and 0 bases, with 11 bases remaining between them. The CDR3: CASSRDLRSYEQYF. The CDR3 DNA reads TGTGCCAGCAGCCGGGACCTCCGCTCCTACGAGCAGTACTTC.

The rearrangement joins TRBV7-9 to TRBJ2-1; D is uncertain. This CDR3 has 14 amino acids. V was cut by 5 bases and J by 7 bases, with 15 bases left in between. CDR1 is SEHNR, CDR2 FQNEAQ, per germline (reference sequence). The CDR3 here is CASSPRPRRNEQFF. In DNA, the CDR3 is TGTGCCAGCAGCCCTCGACCCCGGCGGAATGAGCAGTTCTTC.

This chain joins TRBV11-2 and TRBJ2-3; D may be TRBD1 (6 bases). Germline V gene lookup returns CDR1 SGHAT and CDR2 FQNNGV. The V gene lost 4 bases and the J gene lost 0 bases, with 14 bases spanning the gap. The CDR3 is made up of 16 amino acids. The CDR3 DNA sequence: TGTGCCAGCAGCTGGGGACAATTAACTAGCACAGATACGCAGTATTTT. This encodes CASSWGQLTSTDTQYF.